The present T cell receptor beta chain was sequenced within a study of shared clonotypes between healthy human individuals. Study-wide context: Per-donor plates numbered three CD4 naive, three CD4 memory, two CD8 naive and one CD8 memory. General study points: Against clonotypes common to all four donors, non-shared ones had lower generation probabilities.

Deep level was the assay's run setting. Using immunoSEQ multiplex PCR, the repertoire was profiled, and TCRdb retains in-frame clones only, with some absent. This sample has under 1,100,000 clones, with about 84% found just once. The V end was cut by 0 bases, the J end by 1 base, with 13 bases between. Germline values: CDR1 LNHNV, CDR2 YYDKDF (reference sequence). CDR3 length: 17 amino acids. As regards this clone: Its antigen remains unknown.

This chain connects TRBV15 to TRBJ2-1, with unresolved D. This TCR came from a man between 18 and 29 years old in good health. Some clones in this sample may be carry-over from other donors' samples. The sequenced sample was memory CD4+ T cells from PBMCs. Specified subset: CD45RA-negative fraction. CDR3 loop: CATSRDLGVKSYNEQFF. The CDR3 region has the DNA TGTGCCACCAGCAGAGATCTAGGAGTAAAGTCCTACAATGAGCAGTTCTTC.